The entry below describes one T cell receptor beta chain. Reverse transcription of about 0.5 to 1 ug RNA used random hexamers. TCRdb reanalysed the immunoSEQ multiplex PCR reads using MiXCR and keeps one entry per CDR3 protein. The data hold some 180,000 distinct CDR3 sequences, with about 94% observed a single time. This entry comes from a study of CD8 T cells in Susac syndrome. In germline, CDR1 is LGHNA, CDR2 YNFKEQ. The V end lost 2 bases, the J end lost 3 bases, and 15 bases lay between the germline ends. CDR3 length: 16 amino acids. The receptor was derived from a human donor in good health. This chain links TRBV4-2 with TRBJ2-3, with a weak D call TRBD1 (6 bases). Sequenced input: CD4+ T cells from PBMCs. CDR3 DNA sequence: TGTGCCAGCAGCCAATCCAGGGGATTGGGGACAGATACGCAGTATTTT. Its translation is CASSQSRGLGTDTQYF.